A single sample is the source of the 14 T cell receptor beta chains below, sequenced in a study of a mutant IDH1 vaccine in newly diagnosed glioma. What these receptors recognize is not known. Clones were read by immunoSEQ multiplex PCR, and TCRdb kept only the in-frame ones, dropping some. The sample records 70,000 to 90,000 clones, roughly 90% being singletons. Time point indicated: week 5, during vaccination. Vaccination used 300 ug of mutant IDH1 20-mer peptide per dose, with topical imiquimod. Sequencing used PBMCs, obtained from a glioma patient whose treatment included an IDH1 peptide vaccine. These receptors were collected from a woman aged 45 to 65 with glioma.

This rearrangement joins TRBV30 to TRBJ2-5, with D maybe TRBD1 (7 bases). Trimming pared 5 bases from V and 3 bases from J, leaving 22 bases between. In germline, CDR1 is GTSNPN, CDR2 SVGIG (reference sequence). The CDR3 has 16 residues. CDR3 coding DNA: TGTGCCTGGGGGTCAGGGGGGAGGCCCCTGAAAGAGACCCAGTACTTC. Its protein is CAWGSGGRPLKETQYF.

The chain uses TRBV11-2 and TRBJ2-1; no clear D gene. The V end was cut by 5 bases, the J end by 3 bases, with 11 bases between. Germline V gene data show CDR1 as SGHAT and CDR2 as FQNNGV. This CDR3 spans 14 amino acids. CDR3 in amino acids: CASSPPGYYNEQFF. In nucleotides, the CDR3 is TGTGCCAGCAGCCCCCCCGGGTACTACAATGAGCAGTTCTTC.

Only one count was recorded for this clone. The V gene is TRBV6-5, the J gene TRBJ1-5; D unresolved. The CDR3 is 14 residues long. With 5 bases removed from V and 7 bases from J, the gap between germline ends came to 15 bases. In germline, CDR1 is MNHEY, CDR2 SVGAGI. CDR3 residues: CASSDQGSGQPQHF. DNA for the CDR3: TGTGCCAGCAGTGATCAAGGGTCGGGGCAGCCCCAGCATTTT.

V usage is TRBV28 and J usage is TRBJ1-4; D may be TRBD1 (6 bases). V lost 6 bases to trimming and J lost 7 bases, with 15 bases between them. Germline V gives CDR1 MDHEN, CDR2 SYDVKM. This CDR3 spans 14 amino acids. The CDR3 nucleotides read TGTGCCAGCAGGTGGGAGGGGGTCGGTGAAAAACTGTTTTTT. This codes for CASRWEGVGEKLFF.

The chain joins TRBV2 to TRBJ2-1; no firm D call. The CDR3 has 11 residues. CDR1 and CDR2 from the germline V gene are SNHLY and FYNNEI. The V end lost 6 bases, the J end lost 9 bases, and 9 bases lay between the germline ends. The CDR3: CASSRPGEQFF. The CDR3 bases are TGTGCCAGCAGCCGCCCCGGTGAGCAGTTCTTC.

This chain joins TRBV5-4 and TRBJ2-2; 9 bases match TRBD1. Germline V gene lookup returns CDR1 SGHNT and CDR2 YYREEE (reference sequence). With V trimmed by 5 bases and J by 3 bases, 5 bases remained unmatched. The CDR3 length is 15 residues. CDR3 nucleotides: TGTGCCAGCAGTAAGGGACAGGGCTACACCGGGGAGCTGTTTTTT. It codes for CASSKGQGYTGELFF.

The V and J genes are TRBV27 and TRBJ2-1; 9 bases match TRBD1. This CDR3 has 15 residues. Germline CDR1 reads MNHEY; CDR2 reads SMNVEV (reference sequence). The junction had 4 bases not matched to a gene; V was cut back by 4 bases and J by 3 bases. CDR3 in amino acids: CASSSGTGNYNEQFF. In nucleotides, the CDR3 is TGTGCCAGCAGTTCCGGGACAGGGAACTACAATGAGCAGTTCTTC.

The chain combines TRBV27 with TRBJ2-7; no clear D. CDR1 is MNHEY and CDR2 is SMNVEV in the germline V gene (reference sequence). The V end lost 0 bases, the J end lost 2 bases, and 8 bases lay between the germline ends. The CDR3 runs to 14 residues. CDR3 DNA sequence: TGTGCCAGCAGTTTATCTCACGAAGCCTACGAGCAGTACTTC. It translates to CASSLSHEAYEQYF.

The rearrangement uses TRBV9 and TRBJ1-6; D is unclear. V lost 4 bases and J 0 bases, leaving 11 bases between the germline ends. The CDR3 contains 16 residues. Germline loops: CDR1 SGDLS, CDR2 YYNGEE. In DNA form, the CDR3 reads TGTGCCAGCAGCCCCCGGCCCGGCTCCTATAATTCACCCCTCCACTTT. It translates to CASSPRPGSYNSPLHF.

This rearrangement joins TRBV9 to TRBJ1-1; no clear D. Germline V gives CDR1 SGDLS, CDR2 YYNGEE. The CDR3 runs 13 residues. The ends were cut back, 0 bases at V and 1 base at J, with 4 bases in the middle. In DNA form, the CDR3 reads TGTGCCAGCAGCGTAGACACGAACACTGAAGCTTTCTTT. Protein product: CASSVDTNTEAFF.

This chain joins TRBV2 and TRBJ1-4, with D maybe TRBD1 (5 bases). The germline V gene has CDR1 SNHLY and CDR2 FYNNEI. The length of the CDR3 is 15 residues. With 6 bases removed from V and 8 bases from J, the gap between germline ends came to 19 bases. The CDR3 loop reads CASSPRGALWEKLFF. As DNA, the CDR3 is TGTGCCAGCAGCCCCAGAGGGGCCCTATGGGAAAAACTGTTTTTT.

The chain recombines TRBV28 with TRBJ1-1; 7 nucleotides line up with TRBD1. With V trimmed by 6 bases and J by 1 base, 14 bases remained unmatched. This CDR3 is built from 17 residues. The germline CDR1 and CDR2 sequences are MDHEN and SYDVKM. CDR3 sequence reads: CASSAGRFQGGNTEAFF. Written as DNA, the CDR3 is TGTGCCAGCAGCGCCGGACGTTTTCAGGGGGGGAACACTGAAGCTTTCTTT.

The gene calls are TRBV7-9 and TRBJ1-1; 12 bases line up with TRBD1. CDR3 length: 16 residues. J was trimmed by 5 bases and V by 6 bases; bases with no gene match: 10. The germline CDR1 and CDR2 sequences are SEHNR and FQNEAQ (reference sequence). CDR3 coding DNA: TGTGCCAGCAGTAACCGGGACAGGGGGCGAGATACTGAAGCTTTCTTT. It specifies CASSNRDRGRDTEAFF.

The rearrangement uses TRBV4-2 and TRBJ2-7; TRBD2 matches at 10 bases. The J segment lost 3 bases and the V segment lost 4 bases, leaving 6 bases of the junction unmatched. The CDR3 totals 15 residues. Germline values: CDR1 LGHNA, CDR2 YNFKEQ. DNA of the CDR3: TGTGCCAGCAGCCGGGAGCGGGAGGGCCGCTACGAGCAGTACTTC. It encodes CASSREREGRYEQYF.